This T cell receptor beta chain comes out of a study of T cells in Graves' hyperthyroidism and ophthalmopathy. The wider study: The initial diagnosis was the point when peripheral blood was collected, ahead of any treatment. Whole-study findings and limits: In validation, the model predicted ophthalmopathy. These predictions came a median about 6.5 months before onset.

Hyperthyroidism in the patients, aged 18 to 65, was newly diagnosed and under 2 months in duration. Thyroid ultrasound, orbital computed tomography, clinical symptoms, and serum thyroxine and TRAb underpinned diagnoses. This clonotype was observed many times. Its antigen is not known. The length of the CDR3 is 16 residues. V dropped 0 bases and J dropped 6; count of bases not matched to a gene: 9. Germline V gene lookup returns CDR1 LGHDT and CDR2 YNNKEL (reference sequence). What was amplified from RNA transcripts were TCR beta CDR3 regions. HTBI primers were the set used in a first-round RT-PCR of the TCR CDR3. TCRdb ran MiXCR on the multiplex PCR reads and lists one entry per CDR3 protein. The sample yields around 400,000 distinct CDR3 sequences, less than 15% seen once.

The sample consisted of blood. The TCR was taken from a woman aged 18-30 years with Graves' hyperthyroidism. This chain joins TRBV3-1 and TRBJ1-1, with 8 positions matching TRBD1. The CDR3 coding sequence is TGTGCCAGCAGCCAAGAACCGTACAGGGGGGGGGCTGAAGCTTTCTTT. Translated, it gives CASSQEPYRGGAEAFF.